The clone carrying this TCR beta chain was recorded a few times. Its antigen is not identified. The CDR3 is made up of 12 amino acids. Germline V gene lookup returns CDR1 MDHEN and CDR2 SYDVKM. V was shortened by 10 bases and J by 9 bases, with 16 bases between the two germline ends. The data were taken from a study of T cell repertoires in cytomegalovirus infection. Across the whole study: A matching HLA type, together with CMV infection, was signaled by public TCR beta signatures.

Whole-study findings and limits: The ex vivo response was dominated by HLA-C-restricted CMV-specific TCR beta clonotypes. Carriage of CMV together with the relevant HLA was identifiable through cumulative public TCR beta family frequency.

TCRdb re-derived calls from the reads in MiXCR, one entry per CDR3 protein. The sample gives a few hundred thousand distinct CDR3 sequences, over 15% of which show up once; around half is in the top ten. The sequence derives from a human donor in good health (CMV status not recorded). Some clones in this sample may be carry-over from other donors' samples. The genes are TRBV28 and TRBJ1-5; no clear D gene. Material for sequencing was CD8+ T cells from PBMCs. For the CDR3, the DNA is TGTGCCACCAGAGGACGGACGACGCCCCAGCATTTT. Its protein is CATRGRTTPQHF. The whole variable domain, filled in from reference TRBV28 and TRBJ1-5, reads DVKVTQSSRYLVKRTGEKVFLECVQDMDHENMFWYRQDPGLGLRLIYFSYDVKMKEKGDIPEGYSVSREKKERFSLILESASTNQTSMYLCATRGRTTPQHFGDGTRLSIL.